This T cell receptor beta chain was profiled in a study of T cells of healthy individuals. Germline V CDR1 and CDR2: ENHRY, SYGVKD. The length of the CDR3 is 21 residues. V was shortened by 2 bases and J by 4 bases, with 27 bases between the two germline ends. From the 5' RACE reads, TCRdb called clonotypes with MiXCR, one entry per CDR3 protein. Of more than 85,000 distinct CDR3 sequences in the sample, 17% were seen once. This receptor was obtained from a human donor in good health. The V call is TRBV10-3, the J call TRBJ2-6, with D perhaps TRBD2 (6 bases). The chain's CDR3 is CAISEQPAGSTLYPGANVLTF. Written as DNA, the CDR3 is TGTGCCATCAGTGAGCAGCCCGCGGGATCTACCTTATATCCGGGGGCCAACGTCCTGACTTTC.